The TCR beta chain described here comes from a study of CD8 T cells in Susac syndrome. Germline trimming cut 2 bases from V and 0 bases from J; bases unmatched to any gene: 7. Per germline, CDR1 MNHEY and CDR2 SVGAGI. CDR3 length: 16 residues. RNA was extracted with the RNeasy kit, and a quantity of about 0.45 to 1 ug was reverse transcribed using random hexamers. TCRdb independently ran MiXCR on the immunoSEQ multiplex PCR reads; one entry per CDR3 protein. Seen here are some 300,000 distinct CDR3 sequences, 85% observed once, and the top ten hold approximately 0.2%. This sequence joins TRBV6-5 and TRBJ2-7; 7 nucleotides agree with TRBD1. Material for sequencing was CD8+ T cells from PBMCs. The receptor was derived from a human donor with multiple sclerosis. Here the CDR3 reads CASSYAPQGSSYEQYF. The CDR3 nucleotides are TGTGCCAGCAGTTACGCCCCACAGGGGAGCTCCTACGAGCAGTACTTC.